A single sample gave rise to the 25 T cell receptor beta chains below, sequenced in a study of blood T cell repertoires in COVID-19. Only in-frame clones appear in the TCRdb table, and some are missing; sequencing was by immunoSEQ multiplex PCR. The sample consists of 150,000 or so clones, 80% to 85% of them appearing once. Sample: PBMCs or T cells enriched from blood (not recorded which). The source of these receptors is a woman aged 50 to 60 who had been exposed to COVID-19.

The V call is TRBV7-9, the J call TRBJ1-2, with D possibly TRBD1 on 5 matching bases. Germline values: CDR1 SEHNR, CDR2 FQNEAQ (reference sequence). Trimming stripped 2 bases from V and 4 bases from J, with 8 bases between. This CDR3 is 13 amino acids long. CDR3 nucleotides: TGTGCCAGCAGCTTAACAGGCAGCTATGGCTACACCTTC. It is translated as CASSLTGSYGYTF.

V and J are TRBV11-3 and TRBJ2-1; 15 nucleotides align to TRBD2. CDR1 is SGHNT, CDR2 YENEEA, per germline. The CDR3 consists of 16 residues. V lost 5 bases to trimming and J lost 7 bases; unmatched junction nucleotides: 6. CDR3: CASSEGLAGGTNEQFF. The CDR3 coding sequence is TGTGCCAGCAGCGAAGGACTAGCGGGAGGGACTAATGAGCAGTTCTTC.

The V and J genes are TRBV7-2 and TRBJ2-1; 8 nucleotides line up with TRBD2. Germline CDR1 reads SGHTA; CDR2 reads FQGNSA. The CDR3 runs 15 residues. With 3 bases clipped from V and 9 bases from J, the junction kept 10 bases outside the gene matches. This chain's CDR3 is CASSFNSGAGVEQFF. The CDR3, as DNA: TGTGCCAGCAGCTTTAATAGCGGGGCGGGGGTTGAGCAGTTCTTC.

The chain is built from TRBV6-6 and TRBJ1-5, with no clear D. CDR1 is MNHNY and CDR2 is SVGAGI in the germline V gene (reference sequence). With 2 bases removed from V and 7 bases from J, the gap between germline ends came to 12 bases. This CDR3 region has 14 residues. CDR3 in amino acids: CASSYGEGRQPQHF. The CDR3, as DNA: TGTGCCAGCAGTTACGGGGAGGGCCGGCAGCCCCAGCATTTT.

The J gene is TRBJ1-1, the V gene TRBV7-9, with D perhaps matching TRBD1 (5 bases). V was cut by 5 bases and J by 2 bases, with 18 bases left in between. The CDR3 runs 16 residues. The germline V gene has CDR1 SEHNR and CDR2 FQNEAQ (reference sequence). DNA of the CDR3: TGTGCCAGCAGCCCCCGGGGGAAGGGCACCAACACTGAAGCTTTCTTT. Amino acid sequence: CASSPRGKGTNTEAFF.

This chain uses TRBV19 with TRBJ2-5; 8 nucleotides match TRBD1. The CDR3 spans 16 residues. The V and J ends lost 4 bases and 3 bases, in that order; junction bases with no gene match: 10. The germline V gene encodes CDR1 LNHDA and CDR2 SQIVND (reference sequence). The CDR3 coding sequence is TGTGCCAGTAGTAAGGGGGGCGCAGGGGGCGAAGAGACCCAGTACTTC. Translated: CASSKGGAGGEETQYF.

This chain joins TRBV5-6 and TRBJ2-2; 7 bases are shared with TRBD1. Germline loops: CDR1 SGHDT, CDR2 YYEEEE. The CDR3 sequence is 16 residues long. V shed 2 bases and J 1 base; nucleotides not matched to a gene: 5. CDR3 coding DNA: TGTGCCAGCAGCTTTCGCGGACAGGTGAACACCGGGGAGCTGTTTTTT. As protein: CASSFRGQVNTGELFF.

The chain carries TRBV24-1 and TRBJ2-3, with 7 positions matching TRBD1. V shed 5 bases, J shed 3 bases, and the junction held 10 bases outside the gene matches. The CDR3 length is 16 residues. From germline, CDR1 is KGHDR and CDR2 SFDVKD. The CDR3 is CATSGAGGKETDTQYF. CDR3 DNA sequence: TGTGCCACCAGTGGCGCAGGGGGAAAGGAGACAGATACGCAGTATTTT.

The chain employs TRBV7-2 and TRBJ1-5; maybe TRBD1 (5 bases). CDR1 and CDR2 from the germline V gene are SGHTA and FQGNSA. With 2 bases removed from V and 6 bases from J, the gap between germline ends came to 11 bases. The CDR3 loop spans 14 amino acids. In DNA, the CDR3 is TGTGCCAGCAGCTTACTGGGGGGTGGTCAGCCCCAGCATTTT. Protein sequence: CASSLLGGGQPQHF. Together with reference TRBV7-2 and TRBJ1-5, the CDR3 gives the full variable domain: GAGVSQSPSNKVTEKGKDVELRCDPISGHTALYWYRQSLGQGLEFLIYFQGNSAPDKSGLPSDRFSAERTGGSVSTLTIQRTQQEDSAVYLCASSLLGGGQPQHFGDGTRLSIL.

The chain carries TRBV7-8 and TRBJ1-5; tentative D call: TRBD1 (6 bases). Per the germline V gene, CDR1 is SGHVS and CDR2 is FQNEAQ. The CDR3 length is 14 residues. The V end was cut by 1 base, the J end by 3 bases, with 7 bases between. The DNA of the CDR3 is TGTGCCAGCAGCTTAGGGACAGACAATCAGCCCCAGCATTTT. This codes for CASSLGTDNQPQHF.

This chain links TRBV6-5 with TRBJ1-2; 7 bases map to TRBD1. Trimming cost V 2 bases and J 4 bases; bases outside gene matches: 7. The CDR3 runs 15 residues. Per germline, CDR1 MNHEY and CDR2 SVGAGI. CDR3 sequence reads: CASSYPSRGIYGYTF. The CDR3 DNA follows: TGTGCCAGCAGTTACCCAAGCAGGGGGATCTATGGCTACACCTTC.

The chain joins TRBV11-3 to TRBJ2-5; no firm D call. The CDR3 contains 12 residues. The germline V gene encodes CDR1 SGHNT and CDR2 YENEEA. V shed 0 bases and J shed 5 bases, with 4 bases lying between them. DNA of the CDR3: TGTGCCAGCAGCTTAGACGGGGAGACCCAGTACTTC. This encodes CASSLDGETQYF.

V is TRBV10-1 and J is TRBJ2-2; tentative D call: TRBD1 (6 bases). The CDR3 length is 16 residues. V lost 0 bases to trimming and J lost 4 bases, with 12 bases between them. Germline CDR1 and CDR2: WNHNN and SYGVQD (reference sequence). CDR3 region: CASSESGATVTGELFF. For the CDR3, the DNA is TGCGCCAGCAGTGAGTCGGGGGCAACGGTCACCGGGGAGCTGTTTTTT.

In its sample, this clone was seen once. The gene calls are TRBV6-6 and TRBJ2-7, with 8 bases matching TRBD1. Unmatched junction bases numbered 8, after V lost 4 bases and J lost 0 bases. The CDR3 has 16 amino acids. The germline V gene encodes CDR1 MNHNY and CDR2 SVGAGI (reference sequence). The CDR3 coding sequence is TGTGCCAGCAGTTTACTGGGACAGGACCACTCCTACGAGCAGTACTTC. Protein product: CASSLLGQDHSYEQYF.

The V call is TRBV24-1, the J call TRBJ2-1, with D perhaps TRBD1 (7 bases). There are 12 residues in the CDR3. CDR1 KGHDR and CDR2 SFDVKD come from the germline V gene. V was trimmed by 10 bases and J by 12 bases, leaving 18 bases between them. The CDR3 DNA sequence: TGTGCCACACAGGGGACATCCGGGGGGCAGTTCTTC. Residues: CATQGTSGGQFF.

The J gene is TRBJ1-2, the V gene TRBV7-8; a possible D gene is TRBD1 (6 bases). From germline, CDR1 is SGHVS and CDR2 FQNEAQ. The ends were cut back, 1 base at V and 1 base at J, with 10 bases in the middle. The CDR3 runs to 15 residues. The CDR3 bases are TGTGCCAGCAGCTTAGTAACAGGGAGTAACTATGGCTACACCTTC. Translation: CASSLVTGSNYGYTF.

In its sample, this clone was seen a few times. The gene calls are TRBV19 and TRBJ1-5; no reliable D call. CDR1 and CDR2 from the germline V gene are LNHDA and SQIVND (reference sequence). The length of the CDR3 is 14 residues. V lost 5 bases and J lost 4, with 12 bases in between. In DNA, the CDR3 is TGTGCCAGTAGTGGTGTAATGAGGAATCAGCCCCAGCATTTT. Translating it yields CASSGVMRNQPQHF.

This clone was recorded once. The CDR3 sequence is CASEERPGPYEQYF. The CDR3 DNA follows: TGTGCCAGCGAAGAGAGGCCAGGGCCTTACGAGCAGTACTTC. This chain links TRBV2 with TRBJ2-7; the D gene is possibly TRBD1 (5 bases). Germline loops: CDR1 SNHLY, CDR2 FYNNEI. Trimming removed 8 bases at V and 4 bases at J, with 18 bases between. This CDR3 has 14 residues.

The J gene is TRBJ1-3, the V gene TRBV11-3; 8 bases are a match to TRBD1. The CDR3 extends over 14 amino acids. V shed 5 bases, J shed 2 bases, and the junction held 2 bases outside the gene matches. Germline CDR1 is SGHNT and CDR2 is YENEEA. CDR3 residues: CASSQGAAGNTIYF. The CDR3 region has the DNA TGTGCCAGCAGCCAGGGGGCGGCTGGAAACACCATATATTTT.

V usage is TRBV5-1 and J usage is TRBJ1-2; tentative D call: TRBD1 (5 bases). The germline V gene encodes CDR1 SGHRS and CDR2 YFSETQ. V gave up 4 bases and J gave up 8 bases, with 15 bases separating them. This CDR3 is built from 13 residues. The CDR3 sequence is CASSPRGGAGYTF. In DNA, the CDR3 is TGCGCCAGCAGCCCCCGGGGCGGGGCAGGCTACACCTTC.

This rearrangement joins TRBV18 to TRBJ2-7; 8 bases are a match to TRBD1. After removal of 4 bases from V and 3 bases from J, the junction contained 5 bases not matched to a gene. The CDR3 loop spans 14 amino acids. Germline CDR1 KGHSH, CDR2 LQKENI. The CDR3 loop is CASSLGTGLYEQYF. CDR3 coding DNA: TGTGCCAGCTCACTCGGGACAGGCCTCTACGAGCAGTACTTC.

This chain connects TRBV7-2 to TRBJ1-2; 9 bases fit TRBD1. J gave up 2 bases and V 9 bases, and 1 base lay outside the gene matches. Germline lookup yields CDR1 SGHTA and CDR2 FQGNSA. The CDR3 spans 12 residues. This chain's CDR3 is CASGQGNYGYTF. The CDR3 DNA reads as TGTGCCAGTGGACAGGGGAACTATGGCTACACCTTC.

The rearrangement links TRBV5-6 to TRBJ1-5; tentatively, D is TRBD1 (6 bases). Deletions cut 2 bases from V and 6 bases from J, with 18 bases between. This CDR3 comprises 16 residues. Germline V gene lookup returns CDR1 SGHDT and CDR2 YYEEEE. CDR3 sequence (DNA): TGTGCCAGCAGCTTTGGACTAGGGGGGGCGATTCAGCCCCAGCATTTT. As protein: CASSFGLGGAIQPQHF.

The chain couples TRBV7-2 to TRBJ2-2; 7 nucleotides line up with TRBD1. Germline CDR1 reads SGHTA; CDR2 reads FQGNSA. CDR3 length: 15 residues. The junction had 6 bases not matched to a gene; V was cut back by 6 bases and J by 2 bases. The CDR3 nucleotides are TGTGCCAGCAGACTCGACAGGGCAAACACCGGGGAGCTGTTTTTT. Translating gives CASRLDRANTGELFF.

V usage is TRBV30 and J usage is TRBJ1-2; the D is unclear. Germline V lookup: CDR1 GTSNPN, CDR2 SVGIG (reference sequence). The V end was cut by 4 bases, the J end by 3 bases, with 15 bases between. The CDR3 length is 14 residues. The CDR3 is CAWNPAAADYGYTF. In nucleotides, the CDR3 is TGTGCCTGGAACCCCGCGGCGGCAGACTATGGCTACACCTTC.